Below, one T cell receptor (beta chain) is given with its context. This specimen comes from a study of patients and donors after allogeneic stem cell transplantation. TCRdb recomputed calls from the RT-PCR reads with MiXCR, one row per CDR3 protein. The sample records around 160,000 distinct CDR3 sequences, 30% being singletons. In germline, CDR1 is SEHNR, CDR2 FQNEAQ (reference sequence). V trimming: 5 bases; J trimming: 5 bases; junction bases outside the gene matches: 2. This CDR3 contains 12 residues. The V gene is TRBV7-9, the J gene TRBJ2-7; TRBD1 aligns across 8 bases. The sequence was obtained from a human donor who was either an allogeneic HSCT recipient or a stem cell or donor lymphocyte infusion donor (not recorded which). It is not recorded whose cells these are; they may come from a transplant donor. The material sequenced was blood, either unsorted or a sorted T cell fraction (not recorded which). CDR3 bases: TGTGCCAGCAGCATGACAGGGGACGAGCAGTACTTC. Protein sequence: CASSMTGDEQYF.